The next 4 T cell receptor beta chains were all read from a single sample in a study of yellow fever vaccine responses in identical twins. Each CDR3 protein is one row after TCRdb ran MiXCR on the RT-PCR reads. This table holds around 5,000 distinct CDR3 sequences, approximately 85% found once. The source was T cells from blood (PBMCs), unsorted or a sorted subset (not recorded which), collected before or after yellow fever vaccination (not recorded which). The receptors stem from a woman in her late teens or twenties who received the yellow fever vaccine.

The gene calls are TRBV10-3 and TRBJ2-2; D possibly corresponds to TRBD1 (6 bases). Trimming pared 6 bases from V and 4 bases from J, leaving 21 bases between. CDR1 and CDR2 from the germline V gene are ENHRY and SYGVKD. CDR3 size: 17 residues. The CDR3 DNA reads as TGTGCCATCAGCGTTAACAGGGCTAAAGGAAGCACCGGGGAGCTGTTTTTT. This sequence encodes CAISVNRAKGSTGELFF.

The chain has TRBV25-1 and TRBJ2-2, with unresolved D. Per the germline V gene, CDR1 is MGHDK and CDR2 is SYGVNS. Trimming took off 3 bases at V and 7 bases at J, with 6 bases between the two ends. This CDR3 comprises 12 residues. CDR3 DNA sequence: TGTGCCAGCAGTGACAAGGGCGGGGAGCTGTTTTTT. This translates into CASSDKGGELFF.

The J gene is TRBJ2-1, the V gene TRBV28; D unresolved. Germline CDR1 is MDHEN and CDR2 is SYDVKM. The CDR3 spans 14 residues. Trimming shortened V by 2 bases and J by 0 bases, and 5 bases separated the two germline ends. CDR3 coding DNA: TGTGCCAGCAGTTTAATCCCCTCCTACAATGAGCAGTTCTTC. The encoded protein is CASSLIPSYNEQFF. Full variable domain (rest looked up from reference TRBV28 and TRBJ2-1): DVKVTQSSRYLVKRTGEKVFLECVQDMDHENMFWYRQDPGLGLRLIYFSYDVKMKEKGDIPEGYSVSREKKERFSLILESASTNQTSMYLCASSLIPSYNEQFFGPGTRLTVL.

The chain links TRBV1 to TRBJ1-1; the table's D call of TRBD1 was not tested on the DNA. TRBV1 is listed as a pseudogene. The CDR3 has 15 amino acids. The CDR3 bases are TGCACCAGCAGCCAAGTTAGGACAGGGAACACTGAAGCTTTCTTT. Protein sequence: CTSSQVRTGNTEAFF.